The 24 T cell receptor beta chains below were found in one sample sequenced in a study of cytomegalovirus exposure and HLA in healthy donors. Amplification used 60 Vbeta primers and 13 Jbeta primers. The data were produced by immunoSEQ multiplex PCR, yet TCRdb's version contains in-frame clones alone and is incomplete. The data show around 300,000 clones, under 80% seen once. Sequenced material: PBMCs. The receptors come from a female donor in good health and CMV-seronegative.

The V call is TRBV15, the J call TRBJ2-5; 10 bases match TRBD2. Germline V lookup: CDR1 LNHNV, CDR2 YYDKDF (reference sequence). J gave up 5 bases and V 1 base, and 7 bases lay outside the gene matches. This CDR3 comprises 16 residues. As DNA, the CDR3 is TGTGCCACCAGCAGAGGGGAACTAGCGGGAAGTGAGACCCAGTACTTC. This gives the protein CATSRGELAGSETQYF. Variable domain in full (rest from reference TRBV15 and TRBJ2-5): DAMVIQNPRYQVTQFGKPVTLSCSQTLNHNVMYWYQQKSSQAPKLLFHYYDKDFNNEADTPDNFQSRRPNTSFCFLDIRSPGLGDTAMYLCATSRGELAGSETQYFGPGTRLLVL.

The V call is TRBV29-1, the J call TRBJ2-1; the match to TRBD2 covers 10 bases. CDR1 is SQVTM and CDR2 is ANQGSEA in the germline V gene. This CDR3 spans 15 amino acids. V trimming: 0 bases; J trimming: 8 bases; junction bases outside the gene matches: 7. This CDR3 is CSVEETSGFTDEQFF. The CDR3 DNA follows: TGCAGCGTTGAAGAGACTAGCGGGTTCACGGATGAGCAGTTCTTC.

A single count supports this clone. CDR3 amino acids: CASSLVAGANTGELFF. CDR3 coding DNA: TGCGCCAGCAGCTTGGTAGCGGGAGCGAACACCGGGGAGCTGTTTTTT. The chain combines TRBV5-1 with TRBJ2-2, with TRBD2 matching over 9 bases. CDR3 length: 16 residues. From germline, CDR1 is SGHRS and CDR2 YFSETQ. The V gene end was trimmed by 0 bases and the J gene end by 0 bases; junction bases not matched to a gene: 0.

CDR3 nucleotide sequence: TGTGCCAGCAGCCCGACAGGGGGCGCTTCTGGAAACACCATATATTTT. Translating gives CASSPTGGASGNTIYF. The chain uses TRBV7-9 and TRBJ1-3, with 10 nucleotides matching TRBD1. This CDR3 contains 16 residues. Germline V lookup: CDR1 SEHNR, CDR2 FQNEAQ (reference sequence). The trim removed 5 bases at V and 1 base at J, leaving 5 bases unmatched.

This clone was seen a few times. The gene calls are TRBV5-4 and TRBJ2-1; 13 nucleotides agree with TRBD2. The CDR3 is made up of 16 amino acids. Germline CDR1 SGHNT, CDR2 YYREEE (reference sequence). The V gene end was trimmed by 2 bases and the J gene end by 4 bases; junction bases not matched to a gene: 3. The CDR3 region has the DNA TGTGCCAGCAGCTTCGGGACTAGCGGGATGTACAATGAGCAGTTCTTC. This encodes CASSFGTSGMYNEQFF.

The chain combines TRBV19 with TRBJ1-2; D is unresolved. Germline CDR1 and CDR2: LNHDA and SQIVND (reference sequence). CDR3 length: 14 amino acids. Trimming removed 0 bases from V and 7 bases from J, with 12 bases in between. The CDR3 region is CASSIERRAGGYTF. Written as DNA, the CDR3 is TGTGCCAGTAGTATAGAGAGGAGGGCCGGTGGCTACACCTTC.

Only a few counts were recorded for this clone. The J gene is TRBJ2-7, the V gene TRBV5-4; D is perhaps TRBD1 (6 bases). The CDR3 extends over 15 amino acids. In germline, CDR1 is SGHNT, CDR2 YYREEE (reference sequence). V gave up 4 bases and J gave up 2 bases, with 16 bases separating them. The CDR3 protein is CASSPTTRGTYEQYF. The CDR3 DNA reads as TGTGCCAGCAGCCCCACTACAAGGGGGACCTACGAGCAGTACTTC.

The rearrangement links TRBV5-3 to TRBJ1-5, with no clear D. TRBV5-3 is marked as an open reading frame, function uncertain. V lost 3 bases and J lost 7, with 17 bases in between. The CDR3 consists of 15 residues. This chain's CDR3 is CARSSAGRQAQPQHF. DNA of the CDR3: TGTGCCAGAAGCTCCGCGGGGAGGCAGGCACAGCCCCAGCATTTT.

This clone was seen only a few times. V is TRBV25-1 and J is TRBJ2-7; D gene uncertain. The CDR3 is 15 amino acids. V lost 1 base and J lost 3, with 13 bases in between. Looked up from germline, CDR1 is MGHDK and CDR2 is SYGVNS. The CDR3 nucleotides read TGTGCCAGCAGTGAATCAGGCTCGGTAGTCTACGAGCAGTACTTC. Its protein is CASSESGSVVYEQYF.

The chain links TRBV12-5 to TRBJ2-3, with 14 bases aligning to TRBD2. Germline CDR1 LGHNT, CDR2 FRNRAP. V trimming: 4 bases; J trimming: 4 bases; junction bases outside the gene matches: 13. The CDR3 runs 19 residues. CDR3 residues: CASGSIRGTSGSFPDTQYF. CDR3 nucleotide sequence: TGTGCTAGTGGTTCAATTCGCGGGACTAGCGGGAGTTTTCCAGATACGCAGTATTTT.

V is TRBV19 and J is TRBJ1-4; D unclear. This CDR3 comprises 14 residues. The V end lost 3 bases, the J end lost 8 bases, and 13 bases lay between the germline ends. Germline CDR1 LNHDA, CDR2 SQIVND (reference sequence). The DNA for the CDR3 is TGTGCCAGTAGTATGACACTCGGTAGAGAAAAACTGTTTTTT. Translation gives CASSMTLGREKLFF.

CDR3 region: CASGFRAFF. In DNA form, the CDR3 reads TGTGCCTCGGGTTTTCGGGCTTTCTTT. The chain links TRBV6-1 to TRBJ1-1; D unresolved. V was pared by 11 bases and J by 11 bases, with 12 bases between. CDR1 and CDR2 from the germline V gene are MNHNS and SASEGT. The CDR3 spans 9 residues.

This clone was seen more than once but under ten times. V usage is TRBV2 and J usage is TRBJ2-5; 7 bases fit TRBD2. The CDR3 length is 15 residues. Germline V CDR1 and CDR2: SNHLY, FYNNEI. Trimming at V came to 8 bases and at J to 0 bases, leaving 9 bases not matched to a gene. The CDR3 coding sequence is TGTGCCAGCGGGGGGGGAGCGGGGTACCAAGAGACCCAGTACTTC. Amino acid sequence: CASGGGAGYQETQYF. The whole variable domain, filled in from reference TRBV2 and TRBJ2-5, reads EPEVTQTPSHQVTQMGQEVILRCVPISNHLYFYWYRQILGQKVEFLVSFYNNEISEKSEIFDDQFSVERPDGSNFTLKIRSTKLEDSAMYFCASGGGAGYQETQYFGPGTRLLVL.

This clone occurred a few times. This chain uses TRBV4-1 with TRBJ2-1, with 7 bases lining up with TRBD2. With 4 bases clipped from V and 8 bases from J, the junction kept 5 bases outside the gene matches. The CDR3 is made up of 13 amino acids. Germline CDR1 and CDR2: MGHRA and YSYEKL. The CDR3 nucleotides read TGCGCCAGCAGCCCCCTGACTAGCCATGAGCAGTTCTTC. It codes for CASSPLTSHEQFF.

CDR3 residues: CASSLAGRVDTEAFF. DNA of the CDR3: TGTGCCAGCAGCTTAGCGGGCAGGGTGGACACTGAAGCTTTCTTT. V gene TRBV7-9 combines with J gene TRBJ1-1, with D possibly matching TRBD1 (5 bases). Germline CDR1 is SEHNR and CDR2 is FQNEAQ (reference sequence). Trimming stripped 0 bases from V and 3 bases from J, with 11 bases between. The CDR3 is made up of 15 amino acids.

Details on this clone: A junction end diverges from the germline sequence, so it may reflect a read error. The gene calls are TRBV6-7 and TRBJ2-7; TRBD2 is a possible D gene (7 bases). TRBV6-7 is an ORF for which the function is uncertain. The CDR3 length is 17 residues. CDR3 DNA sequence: TGTGCCGGCAGTTACAGGGAGGGGCGGGAGAGCTCCTACGAGCAGTACTTC. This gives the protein CAGSYREGRESSYEQYF.

The CDR3 DNA follows: TGTGCCAGCAGCTTAGAAGGGGAAACTGGAAACACCATATATTTT. Its translation: CASSLEGETGNTIYF. This chain uses TRBV11-3 with TRBJ1-3; possibly TRBD1 for D (5 bases). The germline V gene encodes CDR1 SGHNT and CDR2 YENEEA. This CDR3 region has 15 residues. V was shortened by 0 bases and J by 2 bases, with 8 bases between the two germline ends.

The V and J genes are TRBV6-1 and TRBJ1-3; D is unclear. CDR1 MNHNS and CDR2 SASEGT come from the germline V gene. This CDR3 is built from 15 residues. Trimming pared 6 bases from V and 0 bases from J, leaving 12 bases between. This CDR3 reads CASSLQSISGNTIYF. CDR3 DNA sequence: TGTGCCAGCAGCCTACAGTCGATCTCTGGAAACACCATATATTTT.

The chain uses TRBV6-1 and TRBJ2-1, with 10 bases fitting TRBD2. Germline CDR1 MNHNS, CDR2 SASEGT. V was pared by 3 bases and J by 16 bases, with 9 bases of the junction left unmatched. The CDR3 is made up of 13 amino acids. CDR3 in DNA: TGTGCCAGCAGTGACAGGTCCGGGACTAGCGTATTCTTC. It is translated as CASSDRSGTSVFF.

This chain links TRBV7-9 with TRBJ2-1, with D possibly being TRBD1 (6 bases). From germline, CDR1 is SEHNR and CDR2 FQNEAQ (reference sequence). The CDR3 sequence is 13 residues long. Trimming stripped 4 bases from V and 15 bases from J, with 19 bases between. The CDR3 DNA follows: TGTGCCAGCAGCTCCCCTCCAGGGGCAGGCCCGTTCTTC. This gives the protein CASSSPPGAGPFF.

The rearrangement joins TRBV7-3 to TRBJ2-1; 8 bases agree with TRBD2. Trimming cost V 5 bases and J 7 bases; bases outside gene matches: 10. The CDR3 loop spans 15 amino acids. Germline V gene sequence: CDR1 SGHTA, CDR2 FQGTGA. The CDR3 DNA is TGTGCCAGCAGCCCCACGCGGGAGGCAAGGAATGAGCAGTTCTTC. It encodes CASSPTREARNEQFF.

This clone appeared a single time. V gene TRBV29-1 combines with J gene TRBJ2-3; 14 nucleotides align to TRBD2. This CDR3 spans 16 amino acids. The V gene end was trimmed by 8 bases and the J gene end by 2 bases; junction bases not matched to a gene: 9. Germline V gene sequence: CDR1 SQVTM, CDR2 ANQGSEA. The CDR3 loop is CSPVGLAGDATDTQYF. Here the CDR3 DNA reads TGCAGCCCTGTGGGACTAGCGGGAGACGCCACAGATACGCAGTATTTT.

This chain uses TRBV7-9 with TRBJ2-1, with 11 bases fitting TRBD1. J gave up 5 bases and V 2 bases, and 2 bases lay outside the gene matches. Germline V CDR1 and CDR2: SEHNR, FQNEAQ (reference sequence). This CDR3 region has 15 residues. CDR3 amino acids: CASSLLDRGHNEQFF. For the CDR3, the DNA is TGTGCCAGCAGCTTATTGGACAGGGGGCACAATGAGCAGTTCTTC.

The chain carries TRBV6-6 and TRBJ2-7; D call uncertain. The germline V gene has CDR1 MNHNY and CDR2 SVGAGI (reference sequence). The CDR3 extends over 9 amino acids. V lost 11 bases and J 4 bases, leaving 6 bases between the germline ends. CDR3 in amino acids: CAVGYEQYF. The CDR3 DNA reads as TGTGCCGTCGGGTACGAGCAGTACTTC.